The clone carrying this T cell receptor (beta chain) was seen repeatedly, ten times or more. What it binds is not known. The data were taken from a study of identical twins. Study results and limitations: One should note that invariant MAIT and iNKT cells could partly confound zero-insertion analyses. Beta out-of-frame sequences showed weaker excess sharing between twins.

TCRdb reanalysed the 5' RACE reads using MiXCR and keeps one entry per CDR3 protein. This repertoire shows more than 200,000 distinct CDR3 sequences, 11% to 15% found once; its top ten account for approximately 9.3%. The CDR3 is made up of 12 amino acids. V was pared by 6 bases and J by 6 bases, with 2 bases of the junction left unmatched. CDR1 and CDR2 (germline): SGHTA, FQGNSA. The source of this sequence is a woman in her late teens or twenties in good health. The V call is TRBV7-2, the J call TRBJ2-1, with 7 bases lining up with TRBD2. The specimen sequenced was memory (CD45RO+) T cells sorted from blood. CDR3 amino acids: CASSWGGNEQFF. In DNA, the CDR3 is TGTGCCAGCAGTTGGGGGGGCAATGAGCAGTTCTTC.